The 27 T cell receptor beta chains below all came from one sample that was sequenced in a study of molecular identifiers for immune sequencing clone quantification (dated by TCRdb to the late 2010s). The protocol used for the library was PCR. Reads for this sample came from a NextSeq 500. TCRdb reran the public reads through fastp at Q25 and MiXCR, keeping productive beta chains. Each CDR3 protein appears once, grouped with its most common genes and DNA. This sample holds tens of thousands of distinct CDR3 sequences; 24% were observed only once. The leading ten clones occupy around 0.89% of the sample. Specimen: naive CD8+ T cells from blood, with Jurkat cell RNA spiked in. Reading the label with the study, this specimen's cell subset or site is: FACS-sorted CD8+CD4-CCR7+CD45RA+ naive T cells. Receptors were obtained from a human donor in good health. Some libraries in this study had Jurkat cell RNA spiked in.

V usage is TRBV12-3 or TRBV12-4 and J usage is TRBJ1-2; 7 bases fit TRBD1. This CDR3 is 14 amino acids long. The junction had 3 bases not matched to a gene; V was cut back by 0 bases and J by 5 bases. The DNA of the CDR3 is TGTGCCAGCAGTTTAGCGGGGACAGTTTATGGCTACACCTTC. It specifies CASSLAGTVYGYTF.

This chain links TRBV5-6 with TRBJ1-4, with unresolved D. The V end lost 0 bases, the J end lost 6 bases, and 6 bases lay between the germline ends. The germline gives CDR1 SGHDT, CDR2 YYEEEE. The CDR3 loop spans 13 amino acids. The CDR3 here is CASSLGSDEKLFF. DNA of the CDR3: TGTGCCAGCAGCTTGGGGTCCGATGAAAAACTGTTTTTT.

The rearrangement uses TRBV6-6 and TRBJ1-2, with D maybe TRBD1 (6 bases). V lost 4 bases and J lost 5, with 8 bases in between. CDR3 length: 12 residues. Germline loops: CDR1 MNHNY, CDR2 SVGAGI (reference sequence). The CDR3 loop reads CASSLGGYGYTF. The CDR3 DNA reads as TGTGCCAGCAGTTTAGGGGGATATGGCTACACCTTC.

In regard to this clonotype: This clone may be a read error of a much larger clone one base away. V gene TRBV15 combines with J gene TRBJ2-1; 8 bases fit TRBD2. Unmatched junction bases numbered 17, after V lost 5 bases and J lost 8 bases. Germline CDR1 reads LNHNV; CDR2 reads YYDKDF (reference sequence). CDR3 length equals 17 residues. CDR3 protein: CATSGLSGTRDRYEQFF. The CDR3 coding sequence is TGTGCCACCAGCGGCCTAAGCGGGACTAGGGATCGGTATGAGCAGTTCTTC.

The V and J genes are TRBV5-1 and TRBJ1-6; D unresolved. Trimming removed 1 base from V and 7 bases from J, with 12 bases in between. CDR1 and CDR2 from the germline V gene are SGHRS and YFSETQ. CDR3 length: 15 amino acids. CDR3: CASSLKRRMNSPLHF. In DNA, the CDR3 is TGCGCCAGCAGCTTGAAAAGACGGATGAATTCACCCCTCCACTTT.

This clonotype is medium-sized (0.01 to 0.1%) by share. The V gene is TRBV20-1, the J gene TRBJ2-7; TRBD2 is a possible D gene (6 bases). Germline V CDR1 and CDR2: DFQATT, SNEGSKA (reference sequence). V dropped 5 bases and J dropped 0 bases, with 14 bases sitting between them. The length of the CDR3 is 14 residues. The CDR3 region has the DNA TGCAGTGCTTCTCTCGGGGGTAGCTCCTACGAGCAGTACTTC. It codes for CSASLGGSSYEQYF.

This clonotype appeared many times. The chain is built from TRBV15 and TRBJ2-7; 9 positions agree with TRBD1. This CDR3 is built from 13 residues. CDR1 LNHNV and CDR2 YYDKDF come from the germline V gene (reference sequence). J was trimmed by 3 bases and V by 4 bases; bases with no gene match: 1. The CDR3 region is CATSMGQGYEQYF. Written as DNA, the CDR3 is TGTGCCACCAGCATGGGACAGGGCTACGAGCAGTACTTC.

This clonotype occurred many times. The rearrangement uses TRBV10-1 and TRBJ2-3, with unresolved D. Germline-derived CDR1 and CDR2 are WNHNN and SYGVQD (reference sequence). Trimming took 0 bases from V and 0 from J, leaving 13 bases between them. The length of the CDR3 is 17 residues. This CDR3 reads CASSESTLVSSTDTQYF. The CDR3 DNA sequence: TGCGCCAGCAGTGAGTCGACCCTAGTGAGTAGCACAGATACGCAGTATTTT.

This clonotype was detected many times. The V call is TRBV6-1, the J call TRBJ1-5; TRBD1 aligns across 7 bases. CDR1 and CDR2 from the germline V gene are MNHNS and SASEGT. V trimming: 7 bases; J trimming: 6 bases; junction bases outside the gene matches: 3. CDR3 size: 12 residues. The CDR3 DNA reads as TGTGCCAGCAACACAGGGGCTCAGCCCCAGCATTTT. Protein product: CASNTGAQPQHF.

Comments on this clonotype: A much larger clone differs by one base, so this may be a read error. The J gene is TRBJ2-7, the V gene TRBV28; a weak D match, TRBD1 (5 bases). CDR3 size: 15 residues. Per germline, CDR1 MDHEN and CDR2 SYDVKM. CDR3 nucleotide sequence: TGTGCCAGCAGTTTATCGGCAGGGTACTCCTACGTGCAGTACTTC. Translation: CASSLSAGYSYVQYF.

This clonotype has at least ten counts. V usage is TRBV7-9 and J usage is TRBJ2-5, with 7 nucleotides matching TRBD1. The ends lost 2 bases at V and 3 bases at J; junction bases unmatched: 9. CDR1 and CDR2 from the germline V gene are SEHNR and FQNEAQ (reference sequence). The CDR3 is 16 amino acids. The CDR3 sequence is CASSLPLGQSEETQYF. The CDR3 DNA sequence: TGTGCCAGCAGCTTACCTTTGGGACAGTCTGAAGAGACCCAGTACTTC.

The V call is TRBV27, the J call TRBJ1-1, with D maybe TRBD1 (5 bases). Germline V gene data show CDR1 as MNHEY and CDR2 as SMNVEV (reference sequence). The CDR3 totals 11 residues. V dropped 6 bases and J dropped 6 bases, with 8 bases sitting between them. The CDR3 DNA is TGTGCCAGCAGGGGGGGTGCTGAAGCTTTCTTT. It encodes CASRGGAEAFF.

Of note for this clonotype: A clone one base away is much larger, so this may be a read error. The chain joins TRBV6-6 to TRBJ2-4, with 8 bases fitting TRBD2. This CDR3 has 12 amino acids. Germline assignment: CDR1 MNHNY and CDR2 SVGAGI (reference sequence). Here the CDR3 DNA reads TGTGCCAGCGGTGGACCTAGCGGGTTGTGTAAATTC. Residues: CASGGPSGLCKF.

The chain is built from TRBV6-2 or TRBV6-3 and TRBJ1-1; TRBD1 matches at 9 bases. Germline lookup yields CDR1 MNHEY and CDR2 SVGEGT. Trimming took 6 bases from V and 4 from J; bases not matched to a gene: 6. The CDR3 runs 14 residues. CDR3 nucleotide sequence: TGTGCCAGCAGCCTGACAGGGGGTAGCACTGAAGCTTTCTTT. Its translation is CASSLTGGSTEAFF.

The chain recombines TRBV4-2 with TRBJ2-1; D ambiguous. This CDR3 has 15 residues. Germline loops: CDR1 LGHNA, CDR2 YNFKEQ. V lost 0 bases, J lost 0 bases, and 6 bases lay in between. The CDR3 loop reads CASSQDPSSYNEQFF. The CDR3 DNA sequence: TGTGCCAGCAGCCAAGATCCGAGCTCCTACAATGAGCAGTTCTTC.

The chain uses TRBV3-1 and TRBJ2-1; D remains unclear. This CDR3 is 14 amino acids long. V gave up 0 bases and J gave up 6 bases, with 9 bases separating them. Germline V gene sequence: CDR1 LGHDT, CDR2 YNNKEL (reference sequence). Written as DNA, the CDR3 is TGTGCCAGCAGCCAAGATTCGTACGTCAATGAGCAGTTCTTC. As protein: CASSQDSYVNEQFF.

This clonotype was counted ten times or more. This chain joins TRBV19 and TRBJ1-1, with D maybe TRBD1 (6 bases). V was pared by 5 bases and J by 0 bases, with 16 bases between. Germline CDR1 reads LNHDA; CDR2 reads SQIVND (reference sequence). This CDR3 region has 16 residues. For the CDR3, the DNA is TGTGCCAGTAGTGCGGGATCCAGGGGAATGAACACTGAAGCTTTCTTT. It encodes CASSAGSRGMNTEAFF.

In its sample, this clonotype was seen many times. The chain couples TRBV29-1 to TRBJ2-1, with D maybe TRBD1 (6 bases). The CDR3 covers 15 residues. V was trimmed by 3 bases and J by 4 bases, leaving 16 bases between them. Germline lookup yields CDR1 SQVTM and CDR2 ANQGSEA. The CDR3 bases are TGCAGCGTTGATGACTGGCAGGGGCCTTACAATGAGCAGTTCTTC. This encodes CSVDDWQGPYNEQFF.

This clonotype was detected only a few times. This may be a read error, as it is one base from a much larger clone. The chain combines TRBV4-3 with TRBJ2-7, with D possibly being TRBD1 or TRBD2 (5 bases each). This CDR3 is 14 amino acids long. Germline-derived CDR1 and CDR2 are LGHNA and YSLEER. This chain's CDR3 is CVSSHGASPYEQYF. In DNA, the CDR3 is TGCGTCAGCAGCCACGGGGCGAGCCCCTACGAGCAGTACTTC.

V and J are TRBV19 and TRBJ2-3; 9 bases are a match to TRBD2. This CDR3 has 16 residues. Germline values: CDR1 LNHDA, CDR2 SQIVND (reference sequence). Trimming cost V 6 bases and J 5 bases; bases outside gene matches: 12. CDR3 in DNA: TGTGCCAGTAGCCCCTCTGGCGGGGGGGGGGTAGATACGCAGTATTTT. It encodes CASSPSGGGGVDTQYF.

This clonotype was seen repeatedly, ten times or more. This sequence joins TRBV4-3 and TRBJ1-5; the D is unclear. CDR1 and CDR2 from the germline V gene are LGHNA and YSLEER. CDR3 length equals 15 residues. Trimming took 0 bases from V and 2 from J, leaving 8 bases between them. CDR3 nucleotides: TGCGCCAGCAGCCAAGACTTCGGGGGCAATCAGCCCCAGCATTTT. As protein: CASSQDFGGNQPQHF.

This clonotype was picked up many times. The DNA of the CDR3 is TGCGCCAGCAGCCAAGATAGGGCAGGGAGGGGCAATGAGCAGTTCTTC. It yields the protein CASSQDRAGRGNEQFF. The V and J genes are TRBV4-3 and TRBJ2-1; TRBD2 agrees at 7 bases. The CDR3 length is 16 residues. Germline loops: CDR1 LGHNA, CDR2 YSLEER. V gave up 0 bases and J gave up 6 bases; unmatched junction bases: 8.

The CDR3 nucleotides read TGTGCCAGCAGTTACCGAGCCCGCAATCAGCCCCAGCATTTT. It is translated as CASSYRARNQPQHF. The V and J genes are TRBV6-6 and TRBJ1-5; D is uncertain. The CDR3 is 14 amino acids. Germline lookup yields CDR1 MNHNY and CDR2 SVGAGI (reference sequence). V was clipped by 2 bases and J by 2 bases, with 7 bases between them.

This clonotype was seen repeatedly, ten times or more. J is TRBJ1-4 and V is TRBV7-9; 10 positions match TRBD1. V shed 4 bases, J shed 7 bases, and the junction held 6 bases outside the gene matches. The CDR3 is 15 amino acids. Looked up from germline, CDR1 is SEHNR and CDR2 is FQNEAQ (reference sequence). Here the CDR3 reads CASSSGQGGVEKLFF. DNA for the CDR3: TGTGCCAGCAGCTCTGGACAGGGGGGAGTTGAAAAACTGTTTTTT.

This clonotype was counted many times. The chain recombines TRBV9 with TRBJ1-1, with D tentatively TRBD1 (6 bases). Germline CDR1 and CDR2: SGDLS and YYNGEE. Trimming removed 3 bases at V and 0 bases at J, with 15 bases between. This CDR3 contains 16 residues. The CDR3 coding sequence is TGTGCCAGCAGCGCTTCGGACAGCCATTTGAACACTGAAGCTTTCTTT. Residues: CASSASDSHLNTEAFF.

In this sample, this clonotype turned up many times. This chain connects TRBV4-3 to TRBJ1-4; no clear D. The CDR3 length is 15 residues. Per germline, CDR1 LGHNA and CDR2 YSLEER. V was pared by 0 bases and J by 7 bases, with 12 bases between. CDR3 coding DNA: TGCGCCAGCAGCCAAGATCTTGGATCTGGTGAAAAACTGTTTTTT. Translation: CASSQDLGSGEKLFF.

Remarks on this clonotype: A much larger clonotype is one base distant, so this may be a read error. V usage is TRBV24-1 and J usage is TRBJ2-5, with no clear D. The V gene's germline CDR1 is KGHDR and CDR2 SFDVKD. The CDR3 is made up of 14 amino acids. CDR3 DNA: TGTGCCACCAGTGATTCAGCCATTCAAGAGCCCCAGTACTTC. Protein: CATSDSAIQEPQYF.